This T cell receptor (beta chain) stems from a study of cytotoxic CD8 clonotypes in ibrutinib-treated CLL. Data came from immunoSEQ multiplex PCR; TCRdb stores just in-frame clones and leaves some out. The top ten clones hold 9.5% to 12% of a sample with 200,000 to 250,000 clones, about four fifths of them seen once. The source of about 2 micrograms of genomic DNA for TCR beta libraries was cryopreserved PBMCs. On this clone itself: Its antigen remains unidentified.

Trimming stripped 3 bases from V and 0 bases from J, with 9 bases between. The V gene's germline CDR1 is SEHNR and CDR2 FQNEAQ (reference sequence). The CDR3 is 15 amino acids. Findings and limits, study-wide: Baseline clonality, above age-matched healthy donor levels, tracked circulating CD8+ T-cell counts.

The chain uses TRBV7-9 and TRBJ2-1; D not resolved. This receptor was taken from a human donor with chronic lymphocytic leukemia. This material consisted of PBMCs, taken after 12 months of ibrutinib treatment. The CDR3 reads CASSFSVSSYNEQFF. DNA for the CDR3: TGTGCCAGCAGCTTCTCGGTAAGCTCCTACAATGAGCAGTTCTTC.